Reported below is one TCR beta chain. The target antigen is unknown. Researchers reported that TCR beta cDNA libraries carried unique molecular identifiers. The authors obtained 540,000 or so cDNA molecules from approximately 0.95 to 9.8 million T cells. TCRdb re-called the PCR reads through MiXCR, storing one row per CDR3 protein. Among a few hundred thousand distinct CDR3 sequences listed, less than 40% were seen once. These data are taken from a study of post-analysis software for immune sequencing data. Study-level information: Relapsing-remitting, secondary progressive and progressive-relapsing forms made up the multiple sclerosis disease courses.

Study-wide findings and caveats: The study found significantly lower normalized Chao1 diversity in multiple sclerosis patients than in controls. By F measure, strong co-clustering occurred among samples prepared in the same batch.

The sequenced material came from blood. The receptor comes from a girl younger than 18 with multiple sclerosis.

CDR3 sequence reads: CASSSSGQLNEKLFF. The CDR3 DNA is TGTGCCAGCAGCTCCAGCGGACAGCTGAATGAAAAACTGTTTTTT. The chain combines TRBV13 with TRBJ1-4, with D perhaps matching TRBD1 (6 bases). From germline, CDR1 is PRHDT and CDR2 FYEKMQ (reference sequence). The V gene lost 4 bases and the J gene lost 5 bases, with 14 bases spanning the gap. The length of the CDR3 is 15 residues.